A selection of T cell receptor beta chains follows, all from one sample in a study of T cell repertoires in cytomegalovirus infection. The antigens these receptors bind are not known. Via MiXCR, TCRdb re-called the reads, giving one row per CDR3 protein. Here the sample spans hundreds of thousands of distinct CDR3 sequences, roughly 43% being singletons. Source: cultured PBMCs, taken from culture after CMV antigen stimulation. The receptors stem from a human donor in good health (CMV status not recorded). Some clones in this sample may be carry-over from other donors' samples. CDR3s include the opening cysteine and the closing phenylalanine or tryptophan. D genes are given only for firm matches. Expanded clones are given a class, and other clones once, few, many or no size at all.

J gene	V gene	D gene	clone size	CDR3 protein	CDR3 DNA
TRBJ2-7	TRBV7-2	NA	NA	CASSPDGGVEQYF	TGTGCCAGCAGCCCAGATGGGGGAGTTGAGCAGTACTTC
TRBJ2-1	TRBV6-5	TRBD1	NA	CASSYKGANEQFF	TGTGCCAGCAGTTACAAGGGGGCCAATGAGCAGTTCTTC
TRBJ1-4	TRBV7-2	NA	NA	CASSLVWGSNEKLFF	TGTGCCAGCAGCTTAGTGTGGGGGTCTAATGAAAAACTGTTTTTT
TRBJ1-2	TRBV6-6	TRBD1	few	CASSDRSGTGGVFYGYTF	TGTGCCAGCAGTGACCGCTCCGGGACAGGGGGCGTGTTTTATGGCTACACCTTC
TRBJ2-5	TRBV27	NA	once	CASSFLGVQETQYF	TGTGCCAGCAGTTTCCTTGGCGTTCAAGAGACCCAGTACTTC
TRBJ2-7	TRBV5-1	NA	NA	CASSVAGTRGYEQYF	TGCGCCAGCAGCGTGGCTGGGACGAGGGGGTACGAGCAGTACTTC
TRBJ1-6	TRBV5-5	NA	NA	CACQKAGGIGSPLHF	TGTGCCTGCCAAAAAGCTGGGGGGATCGGATCACCCCTCCACTTT
TRBJ2-5	TRBV7-2	NA	NA	CASSPQGVRETQYF	TGTGCCAGCAGCCCCCAGGGAGTTAGAGAGACCCAGTACTTC
TRBJ1-2	TRBV7-4	NA	NA	CASSQRGTTNYGYTF	TGTGCCAGCAGCCAGAGGGGCACCACTAACTATGGCTACACCTTC
TRBJ2-5	TRBV4-3	NA	NA	CASSQEAAQETQYF	TGCGCCAGCAGCCAAGAAGCGGCTCAAGAGACCCAGTACTTC
TRBJ2-4	TRBV20-1	NA	NA	CSARESGIRQYF	TGCAGTGCTAGGGAATCGGGAATCCGGCAGTACTTC
TRBJ1-6	TRBV6-6	TRBD1	NA	CASSYSETGKSNSPLHF	TGTGCCAGCAGTTACTCGGAGACAGGGAAAAGCAATTCACCCCTCCACTTT
TRBJ2-7	TRBV29-1	NA	NA	CSGGLGPYEQYF	TGCAGCGGGGGGCTGGGCCCCTACGAGCAGTACTTC
TRBJ1-1	TRBV6-1	NA	few	CASSRPQGNTEAFF	TGTGCCAGCAGTAGACCTCAGGGAAACACTGAAGCTTTCTTT
TRBJ1-1	TRBV10-3	NA	NA	CATSAGEEGAFF	TGTGCCACCTCCGCGGGGGAAGAGGGAGCTTTCTTT
TRBJ2-1	TRBV7-2	TRBD2	few	CASSIAKPGLAGGPEFF	TGTGCCAGCAGCATAGCTAAGCCGGGACTAGCGGGAGGGCCTGAGTTCTTC
TRBJ1-6	TRBV7-2	NA	many	CASSRGDSPLHF	TGTGCCAGCAGCCGAGGGGATTCACCCCTCCACTTT
TRBJ2-7	TRBV7-2	NA	many	CASKGGPSSYEQYF	TGTGCCAGCAAAGGCGGTCCTAGCTCCTACGAGCAGTACTTC
TRBJ1-1	TRBV2	NA	few	CASSDWGGHTEAFF	TGTGCCAGCAGTGATTGGGGCGGGCACACTGAAGCTTTCTTT
TRBJ1-5	TRBV7-2	TRBD1	few	CASSLGGGQLNQPQHF	TGTGCCAGCAGCTTAGGAGGGGGACAGCTCAATCAGCCCCAGCATTTT
TRBJ1-2	TRBV7-9	NA	NA	CASTLGDTYGYTF	TGTGCCAGCACCTTGGGGGACACCTATGGCTACACCTTC
TRBJ1-2	TRBV4-3	NA	NA	CASSPQATDGYTF	TGCGCCAGCAGCCCGCAGGCGACGGACGGCTACACCTTC
TRBJ2-1	TRBV7-2	NA	NA	CASSFSGWGNEQFF	TGTGCCAGCAGCTTTTCCGGCTGGGGCAATGAGCAGTTCTTC
TRBJ1-5	TRBV5-6	TRBD1	few	CASSLRQGMQPQHF	TGTGCCAGCAGCTTGCGACAGGGGATGCAGCCCCAGCATTTT
TRBJ2-2	TRBV11-2	NA	NA	CASNWVGGAPGELFF	TGTGCCAGCAACTGGGTCGGGGGTGCGCCCGGGGAGCTGTTTTTT
TRBJ2-2	TRBV7-2	TRBD2	NA	CASSQAGLVTGELFF	TGTGCCAGCAGCCAAGCGGGACTAGTTACCGGGGAGCTGTTTTTT
TRBJ2-1	TRBV10-3	TRBD2	NA	CAISTAGLSRDEQFF	TGTGCCATCAGTACAGCGGGACTCTCAAGGGATGAGCAGTTCTTC
TRBJ2-7	TRBV10-3	TRBD2	few	CAIGLGAGGTYEQYF	TGTGCCATCGGGCTCGGTGCGGGGGGGACCTACGAGCAGTACTTC
TRBJ1-3	TRBV28	NA	few	CASRRRGSGDTIYF	TGTGCCAGCAGAAGAAGAGGCTCCGGTGACACCATATATTTT
TRBJ2-2	TRBV5-4	TRBD1	NA	CASRPGGTNTGELFF	TGTGCCAGCAGACCAGGGGGAACGAACACCGGGGAGCTGTTTTTT
TRBJ2-7	TRBV7-2	NA	few	CASSPADRPSWEQYF	TGTGCCAGCAGCCCGGCCGACAGACCCTCTTGGGAGCAGTACTTC
TRBJ2-7	TRBV18	TRBD2	NA	CASSHGLAGGSPLAYEQYF	TGTGCCAGCTCACATGGGCTAGCGGGAGGTTCCCCGCTCGCCTACGAGCAGTACTTC
TRBJ2-7	TRBV7-2	NA	few	CASSLPGHTYEQYF	TGTGCCAGCAGCTTACCGGGACACACCTACGAGCAGTACTTC
TRBJ2-7	TRBV27	NA	NA	CASSRDIRLTYEQYF	TGTGCCAGCAGTAGGGACATCAGGCTTACCTACGAGCAGTACTTC
TRBJ1-5	TRBV7-2	NA	NA	CASSSTTEFYQPQHF	TGTGCCAGCAGCTCAACGACAGAATTTTATCAGCCCCAGCATTTT
TRBJ2-7	TRBV7-2	NA	NA	CASSSGTFSYEQYF	TGTGCCAGCAGCTCAGGGACTTTCAGCTACGAGCAGTACTTC
TRBJ2-2	TRBV4-1	TRBD1	NA	CASSQGDRGPETGELFF	TGCGCCAGCAGCCAAGGCGACAGGGGGCCGGAGACCGGGGAGCTGTTTTTT
TRBJ2-1	TRBV7-2	NA	many	CASSSTVSSYNEQFF	TGTGCCAGCAGCTCCACAGTGAGCTCCTACAATGAGCAGTTCTTC
TRBJ2-1	TRBV12-3/TRBV12-4	NA	NA	CASSYFGGEQFF	TGTGCCAGCAGTTACTTCGGTGGTGAGCAGTTCTTC
TRBJ2-7	TRBV10-3	NA	few	CAISEGVRVYEQYF	TGTGCCATCAGTGAGGGTGTTAGGGTCTACGAGCAGTACTTC
TRBJ2-7	TRBV7-2	NA	NA	CASSPPVGGISYEQYF	TGTGCCAGCAGCCCCCCGGTGGGGGGCATCTCCTACGAGCAGTACTTC